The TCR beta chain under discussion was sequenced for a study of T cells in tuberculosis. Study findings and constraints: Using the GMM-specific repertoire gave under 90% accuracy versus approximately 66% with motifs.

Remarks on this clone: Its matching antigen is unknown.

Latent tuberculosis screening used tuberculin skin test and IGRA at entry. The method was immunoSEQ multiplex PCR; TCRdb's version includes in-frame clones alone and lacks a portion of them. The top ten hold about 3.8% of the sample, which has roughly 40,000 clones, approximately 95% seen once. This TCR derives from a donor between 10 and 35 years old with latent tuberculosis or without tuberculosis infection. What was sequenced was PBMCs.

Here the CDR3 reads CASSRPTSQASYEQYF. The CDR3 nucleotides read TGTGCCAGTAGTAGACCGACAAGTCAAGCCTCCTACGAGCAGTACTTC. This sequence joins TRBV19 and TRBJ2-7; D remains unclear. This CDR3 region has 16 residues. Germline-derived CDR1 and CDR2 are LNHDA and SQIVND (reference sequence). The V and J ends lost 4 bases and 0 bases respectively, with 16 bases between them.